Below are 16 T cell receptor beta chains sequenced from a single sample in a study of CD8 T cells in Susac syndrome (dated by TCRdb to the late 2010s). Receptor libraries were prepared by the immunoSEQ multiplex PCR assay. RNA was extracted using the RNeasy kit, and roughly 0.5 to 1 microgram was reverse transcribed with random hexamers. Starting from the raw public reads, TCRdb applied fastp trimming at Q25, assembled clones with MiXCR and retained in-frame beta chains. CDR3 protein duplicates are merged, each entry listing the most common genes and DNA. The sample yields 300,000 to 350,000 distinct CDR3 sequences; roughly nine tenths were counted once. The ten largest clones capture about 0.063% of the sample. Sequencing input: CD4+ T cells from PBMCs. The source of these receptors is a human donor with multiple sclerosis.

CDR3 sequence (DNA): TGTGCCAGCAGCCAAGATACCACTAATGAAAAACTGTTTTTT. Its translation: CASSQDTTNEKLFF. This chain joins TRBV4-2 and TRBJ1-4; no clear D. The V gene's germline CDR1 is LGHNA and CDR2 YNFKEQ. This CDR3 is built from 14 residues. V lost 0 bases to trimming and J lost 2 bases, with 4 bases between them.

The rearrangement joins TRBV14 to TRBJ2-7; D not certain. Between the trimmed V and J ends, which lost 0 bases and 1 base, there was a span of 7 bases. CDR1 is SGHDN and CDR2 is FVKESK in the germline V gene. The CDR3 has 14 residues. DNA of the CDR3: TGTGCCAGCAGCCAAGATCAGAATTCCTACGAGCAGTACTTC. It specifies CASSQDQNSYEQYF.

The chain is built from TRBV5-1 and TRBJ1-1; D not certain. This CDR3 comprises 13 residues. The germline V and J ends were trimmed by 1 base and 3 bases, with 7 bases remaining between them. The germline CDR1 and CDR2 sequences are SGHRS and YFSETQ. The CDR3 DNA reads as TGCGCCAGCAGCTTGCGGCAGCACACTGAAGCTTTCTTT. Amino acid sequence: CASSLRQHTEAFF.

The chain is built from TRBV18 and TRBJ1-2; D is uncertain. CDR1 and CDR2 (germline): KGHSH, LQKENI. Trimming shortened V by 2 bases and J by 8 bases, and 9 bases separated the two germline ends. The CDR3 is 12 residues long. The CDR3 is CASSPTPVGYTF. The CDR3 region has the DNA TGTGCCAGCTCACCAACTCCAGTAGGCTACACCTTC.

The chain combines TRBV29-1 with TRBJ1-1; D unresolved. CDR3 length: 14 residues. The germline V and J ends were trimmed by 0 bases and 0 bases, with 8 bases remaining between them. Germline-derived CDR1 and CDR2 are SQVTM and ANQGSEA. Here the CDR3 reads CSVEEGVLNTEAFF. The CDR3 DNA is TGCAGCGTTGAAGAGGGTGTCCTGAACACTGAAGCTTTCTTT.

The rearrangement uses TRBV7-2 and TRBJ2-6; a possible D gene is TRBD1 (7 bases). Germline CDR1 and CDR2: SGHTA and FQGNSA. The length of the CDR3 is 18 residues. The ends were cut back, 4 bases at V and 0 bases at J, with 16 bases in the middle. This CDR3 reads CASSSQGGSSSGANVLTF. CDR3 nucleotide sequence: TGTGCCAGCAGCTCCCAGGGGGGCTCGTCCTCTGGGGCCAACGTCCTGACTTTC.

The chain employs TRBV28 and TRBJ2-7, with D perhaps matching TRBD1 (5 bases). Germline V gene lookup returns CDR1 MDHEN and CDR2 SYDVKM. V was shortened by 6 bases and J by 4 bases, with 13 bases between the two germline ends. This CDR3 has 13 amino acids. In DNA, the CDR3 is TGTGCCAGCAGGTTAGACAGCCCTTACGAGCAGTACTTC. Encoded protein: CASRLDSPYEQYF. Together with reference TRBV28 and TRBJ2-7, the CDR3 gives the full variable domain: DVKVTQSSRYLVKRTGEKVFLECVQDMDHENMFWYRQDPGLGLRLIYFSYDVKMKEKGDIPEGYSVSREKKERFSLILESASTNQTSMYLCASRLDSPYEQYFGPGTRLTVT.

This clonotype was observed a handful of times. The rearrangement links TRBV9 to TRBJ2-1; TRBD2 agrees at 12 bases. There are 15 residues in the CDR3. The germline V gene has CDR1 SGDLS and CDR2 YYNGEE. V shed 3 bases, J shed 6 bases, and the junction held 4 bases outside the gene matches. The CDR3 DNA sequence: TGTGCCAGCAGCGCCCGACTAGCGGGGGTCAATGAGCAGTTCTTC. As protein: CASSARLAGVNEQFF.

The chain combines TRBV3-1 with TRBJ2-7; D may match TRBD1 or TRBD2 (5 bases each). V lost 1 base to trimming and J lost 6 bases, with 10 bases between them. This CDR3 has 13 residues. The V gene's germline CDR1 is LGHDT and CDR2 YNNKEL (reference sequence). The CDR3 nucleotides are TGTGCCAGCAGCCAAGTGCCAGGGAGCGAGCAGTACTTC. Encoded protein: CASSQVPGSEQYF.

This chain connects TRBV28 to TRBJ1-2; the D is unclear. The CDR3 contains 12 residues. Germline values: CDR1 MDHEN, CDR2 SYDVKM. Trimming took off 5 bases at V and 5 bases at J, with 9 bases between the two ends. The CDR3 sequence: CASSILRYGYTF. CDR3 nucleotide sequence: TGTGCCAGCAGTATCCTGAGATATGGCTACACCTTC.

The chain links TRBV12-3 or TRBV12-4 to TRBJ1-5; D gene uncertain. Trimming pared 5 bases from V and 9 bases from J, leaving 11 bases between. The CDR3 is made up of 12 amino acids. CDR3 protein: CASSPPGGPQHF. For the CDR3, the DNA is TGTGCCAGCAGTCCCCCAGGTGGGCCCCAGCATTTT.

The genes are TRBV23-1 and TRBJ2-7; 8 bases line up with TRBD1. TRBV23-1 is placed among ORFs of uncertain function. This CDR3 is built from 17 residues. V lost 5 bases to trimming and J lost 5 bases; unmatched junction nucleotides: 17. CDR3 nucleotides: TGCGCCAGCAGTTTGGGGTATCAGGGGGCGCGTTCGGACGAGCAGTACTTC. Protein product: CASSLGYQGARSDEQYF.

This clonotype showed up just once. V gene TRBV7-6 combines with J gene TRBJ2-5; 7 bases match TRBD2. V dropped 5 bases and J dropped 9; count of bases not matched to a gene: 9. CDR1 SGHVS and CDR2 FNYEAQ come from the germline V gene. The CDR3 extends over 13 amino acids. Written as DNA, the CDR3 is TGTGCCAGCAGCCCCCCGCAGAGCGGGGCCCAGTACTTC. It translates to CASSPPQSGAQYF. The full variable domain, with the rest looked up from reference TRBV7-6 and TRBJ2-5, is GAGVSQSPRYKVTKRGQDVALRCDPISGHVSLYWYRQALGQGPEFLTYFNYEAQQDKSGLPNDRFSAERPEGSISTLTIQRTEQRDSAMYRCASSPPQSGAQYFGPGTRLLVL.

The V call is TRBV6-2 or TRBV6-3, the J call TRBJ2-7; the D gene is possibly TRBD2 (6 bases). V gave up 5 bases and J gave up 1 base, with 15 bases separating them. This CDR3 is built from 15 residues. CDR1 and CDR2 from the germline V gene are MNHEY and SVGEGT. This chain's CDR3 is CASSPTGTFSYEQYF. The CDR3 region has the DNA TGTGCCAGCAGTCCTACCGGGACTTTTTCCTACGAGCAGTACTTC.

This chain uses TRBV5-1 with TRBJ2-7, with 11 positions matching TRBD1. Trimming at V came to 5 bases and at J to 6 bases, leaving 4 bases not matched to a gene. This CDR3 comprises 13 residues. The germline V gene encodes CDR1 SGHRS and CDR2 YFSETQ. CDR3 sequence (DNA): TGCGCCAGCAGAACCGGGACAGGGGGCGAGCAGTACTTC. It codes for CASRTGTGGEQYF.

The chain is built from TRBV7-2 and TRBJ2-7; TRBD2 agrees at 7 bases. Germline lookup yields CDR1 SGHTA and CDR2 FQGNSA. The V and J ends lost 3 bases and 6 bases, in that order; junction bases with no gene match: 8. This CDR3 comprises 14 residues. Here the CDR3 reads CASSLPGLPSEQYF. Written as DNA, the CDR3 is TGTGCCAGCAGCTTGCCGGGACTACCGTCCGAGCAGTACTTC.